This T cell receptor beta chain is from a study of cytomegalovirus exposure and HLA in healthy donors. Study-level results: Researchers reported in a later analysis that a missense DCLRE1C variant was tied to TCR beta V- and J-gene trimming.

After removal of 5 bases from V and 7 bases from J, the junction contained 4 bases not matched to a gene. The CDR3 has 13 residues. The germline gives CDR1 SGHTA, CDR2 FQGNSA. This clone has only one observation. The antigen remains unidentified. 60 Vbeta and 13 Jbeta primers were used in PCR. Here immunoSEQ multiplex PCR was the method, and the copy in TCRdb shows in-frame clones only, minus some. The data hold fewer than 250,000 clones, with about four fifths observed a single time. The sample taken for sequencing was PBMCs. The clonotype originates from a man aged 25-40 years in good health and CMV-seronegative. The V gene is TRBV7-2, the J gene TRBJ2-2, with 7 bases fitting TRBD1. CDR3 residues: CASSAQGSGELFF. The CDR3 DNA reads as TGTGCCAGCAGCGCACAGGGGAGCGGGGAGCTGTTTTTT.